The 2 T cell receptor beta chains in this list originate from one sample, sequenced in a study of shared clonotypes between healthy human individuals. Repertoires were generated with immunoSEQ multiplex PCR, while TCRdb's copy carries only in-frame clones and drops some. The data hold approximately 810,000 clones, with around 93% observed a single time. Naive CD8 populations comprised CD45RO-negative cells positively selected for CCR7, excluding terminally differentiated effector memory CD45RA+ cells. Sequenced material: naive CD8+ T cells sorted from blood. Receptor source: a man younger than 40 in good health.

The chain employs TRBV13 and TRBJ1-2; D unresolved. V was pared by 0 bases and J by 4 bases, with 15 bases between. The CDR3 runs 16 residues. The germline CDR1 and CDR2 sequences are PRHDT and FYEKMQ (reference sequence). In DNA form, the CDR3 reads TGTGCCAGCAGCTTAGGATCGCACCAGAAGTTCTATGGCTACACCTTC. Translation: CASSLGSHQKFYGYTF.

The genes are TRBV15 and TRBJ2-5, with D perhaps being TRBD1 or TRBD2 (7 bases each). V lost 5 bases, J lost 1 base, and 14 bases lay in between. The germline gives CDR1 LNHNV, CDR2 YYDKDF (reference sequence). The length of the CDR3 is 15 residues. The CDR3 reads CATSEGAGVQETQYF. In nucleotides, the CDR3 is TGTGCCACCAGCGAGGGGGCGGGAGTCCAAGAGACCCAGTACTTC.